The 16 T cell receptor beta chains below were found in one sample sequenced in a study of blood T cell repertoires in COVID-19. Assay: immunoSEQ multiplex PCR; the TCRdb copy retains only in-frame clones and omits some. In the table there are 250,000 to 350,000 clones, around 85% of which are singletons. The material sequenced was PBMCs or T cells enriched from blood (not recorded which). Receptors were obtained from a woman in her forties who had recovered from COVID-19.

In its sample, this clone was seen many times. V gene TRBV7-8 combines with J gene TRBJ2-2; 10 nucleotides align to TRBD2. CDR1 SGHVS and CDR2 FQNEAQ come from the germline V gene. Trimming cost V 4 bases and J 7 bases; bases outside gene matches: 9. This CDR3 contains 16 residues. CDR3: CASSSPGTSVYGELFF. CDR3 bases: TGTGCCAGCAGCTCCCCCGGGACTAGCGTCTACGGGGAGCTGTTTTTT.

This sequence joins TRBV25-1 and TRBJ1-2, with a tentative D call TRBD1 (6 bases). Germline V gene sequence: CDR1 MGHDK, CDR2 SYGVNS. The V end lost 3 bases, the J end lost 2 bases, and 7 bases lay between the germline ends. The CDR3 has 13 amino acids. Here the CDR3 reads CASSDRGNYGYTF. For the CDR3, the DNA is TGTGCCAGCAGTGACAGGGGCAACTATGGCTACACCTTC.

The CDR3 loop reads CASSPPGSGTDTQYF. CDR3 coding DNA: TGTGCCAGCAGTCCTCCGGGGTCCGGGACAGATACGCAGTATTTT. The rearrangement links TRBV28 to TRBJ2-3; TRBD2 might be the D (5 bases). Germline CDR1 MDHEN, CDR2 SYDVKM. Between the trimmed V and J ends, which lost 5 bases and 3 bases, there was a span of 15 bases. The CDR3 is 15 residues long.

This clone showed up just once. J is TRBJ2-1 and V is TRBV10-3; D gene unclear. The CDR3 sequence is 11 residues long. V lost 6 bases and J 10 bases, leaving 10 bases between the germline ends. The germline V gene has CDR1 ENHRY and CDR2 SYGVKD. The DNA of the CDR3 is TGTGCCATCAGATTGGCGGAGGAGCAGTTCTTC. This gives the protein CAIRLAEEQFF.

CDR3 bases: TGTGCCAGCAGCCAACCTTCTGAAGGGAGGGGAGATACGCAGTATTTT. Its protein is CASSQPSEGRGDTQYF. The chain uses TRBV3-1 (or the pseudogene TRBV3-2) and TRBJ2-3, with 7 nucleotides matching TRBD2. Unmatched junction bases numbered 10, after V lost 2 bases and J lost 5 bases. Germline V gene lookup returns CDR1 LGHDT and CDR2 YNNKEL (reference sequence). CDR3 length: 16 residues.

V and J are TRBV5-8 and TRBJ2-3, with 7 nucleotides matching TRBD2. This CDR3 is 16 amino acids long. Germline-derived CDR1 and CDR2 are SGHTS and YDEGEE. The junction had 4 bases not matched to a gene; V was cut back by 0 bases and J by 0 bases. In DNA, the CDR3 is TGTGCCAGCAGCTTGGGGCTAGCGGAGAGCACAGATACGCAGTATTTT. This encodes CASSLGLAESTDTQYF.

V usage is TRBV21-1 and J usage is TRBJ2-1; TRBD2, the table's D call, lacks a check against the DNA. TRBV21-1 corresponds to a pseudogene. The CDR3 length is 15 residues. The CDR3 DNA reads as TGTGCCAGCAGCAACGTAGCGGAACTCTACAATGAGCAGTTCTTC. Amino acids: CASSNVAELYNEQFF.

The chain has TRBV27 and TRBJ2-3, with 8 bases fitting TRBD2. Losses at the gene ends were 4 bases for V and 6 bases for J; bases not matched to a gene: 15. The germline V gene has CDR1 MNHEY and CDR2 SMNVEV (reference sequence). CDR3 length: 17 residues. CDR3 coding DNA: TGTGCCAGCAGTTCACCGCCCCCCCGGGAGGGCTGGGATACGCAGTATTTT. This translates into CASSSPPPREGWDTQYF.

The chain recombines TRBV7-2 with TRBJ2-7; 9 positions match TRBD1. Trimming at V came to 2 bases and at J to 6 bases, leaving 5 bases not matched to a gene. CDR3 length: 14 amino acids. CDR1 is SGHTA, CDR2 FQGNSA, per germline. The CDR3 is CASSLTGTGTEQYF. The CDR3 DNA is TGTGCCAGCAGCTTAACCGGGACAGGGACCGAGCAGTACTTC.

This clone was counted a few times. The V gene is TRBV6-6, the J gene TRBJ2-5; 9 bases line up with TRBD2. With 6 bases clipped from V and 5 bases from J, the junction kept 10 bases outside the gene matches. The CDR3 has 15 residues. Germline V CDR1 and CDR2: MNHNY, SVGAGI (reference sequence). The DNA for the CDR3 is TGTGCCAGCAGGACAGCGGGAGGAATACTGGAGACCCAGTACTTC. Its translation: CASRTAGGILETQYF.

This chain uses TRBV12-3 or TRBV12-4 with TRBJ1-2; 7 bases line up with TRBD1. The CDR3 extends over 12 amino acids. The ends lost 6 bases at V and 7 bases at J; junction bases unmatched: 5. CDR3 sequence: CASRGGPFGYTF. The CDR3 DNA is TGTGCCAGCAGAGGGGGCCCCTTTGGCTACACCTTC.

The chain is built from TRBV30 and TRBJ1-1; tentative D call: TRBD1 (5 bases). The V end lost 0 bases, the J end lost 1 base, and 9 bases lay between the germline ends. Germline V lookup: CDR1 GTSNPN, CDR2 SVGIG (reference sequence). CDR3 length: 14 residues. CDR3 in DNA: TGTGCCTGGAGTGTATCAGGGTCGAACACTGAAGCTTTCTTT. This gives the protein CAWSVSGSNTEAFF. Combining the CDR3 with reference TRBV30 and TRBJ1-1 gives the whole variable domain SQTIHQWPATLVQPVGSPLSLECTVEGTSNPNLYWYRQAAGRGLQLLFYSVGIGQISSEVPQNLSASRPQDRQFILSSKKLLLSDSGFYLCAWSVSGSNTEAFFGQGTRLTVV.

The rearrangement links TRBV30 to TRBJ2-6, with D hard to call. Germline V gene lookup returns CDR1 GTSNPN and CDR2 SVGIG (reference sequence). This CDR3 is built from 11 residues. V lost 8 bases to trimming and J lost 2 bases, with 4 bases between them. CDR3 sequence (DNA): TGTGCCCAAACTGGGGCCAACGTCCTGACTTTC. Translation: CAQTGANVLTF.

The chain links TRBV3-1 (or the pseudogene TRBV3-2) to TRBJ2-1; D remains unclear. This CDR3 region has 14 residues. Per germline, CDR1 LGHDT and CDR2 YNNKEL (reference sequence). With 2 bases removed from V and 7 bases from J, the gap between germline ends came to 12 bases. Here the CDR3 reads CASSQMSFTNEQFF. DNA of the CDR3: TGTGCCAGCAGCCAAATGTCCTTTACTAATGAGCAGTTCTTC.

Only a few counts were recorded for this clone. The chain recombines TRBV20-1 with TRBJ2-2; 10 bases align to TRBD2. Germline CDR1 reads DFQATT; CDR2 reads SNEGSKA (reference sequence). This CDR3 comprises 17 residues. The ends lost 3 bases at V and 6 bases at J; junction bases unmatched: 13. The CDR3 spells CSASLLAGERGAGELFF. The CDR3 DNA sequence: TGCAGTGCTAGTTTGCTAGCGGGAGAGAGAGGGGCCGGGGAGCTGTTTTTT.

V usage is TRBV30 and J usage is TRBJ2-7, with TRBD1 matching 8 bases. V lost 5 bases to trimming and J lost 2 bases; unmatched junction nucleotides: 2. CDR1 is GTSNPN, CDR2 SVGIG, per germline (reference sequence). The CDR3 spans 12 residues. The DNA of the CDR3 is TGTGCCTGGGACAGGGGCCCCTACGAGCAGTACTTC. Encoded protein: CAWDRGPYEQYF.